This TCR beta chain was captured by sequencing in a study of blood T cell repertoires in COVID-19. Study-level background: Material from acute and convalescent COVID-19 was sourced from the United States, Italy and Spain. Nucleic acid was either cDNA or gDNA, and it came from T cells, B-cell-depleted T cells, or PBMCs.

Original analysis: Counts of nucleated cells, estimated from reference gene primer amplification, were obtained. Only in-frame clones appear in the TCRdb table, and some are missing; sequencing was by immunoSEQ multiplex PCR. That table supplies the V and J calls and clone size; D and trimming were determined from the DNA. In the table there are more than 150,000 clones, under 85% of which are singletons. CDR3 length: 17 amino acids. V gave up 1 base and J gave up 1 base, with 13 bases separating them. CDR1 is LGHDT and CDR2 is YNNKEL in the germline V gene (reference sequence). The origin of this receptor is a human donor in a cohort sampled during active COVID-19. Sequencing was performed on peripheral blood. This rearrangement joins TRBV3-1 (or the pseudogene TRBV3-2) to TRBJ2-2; D remains unclear. The CDR3 sequence: CASSQVGEVGNTGELFF. The CDR3 DNA is TGTGCCAGCAGCCAAGTTGGAGAAGTGGGGAACACCGGGGAGCTGTTTTTT.